This TCR beta chain was obtained from a study of OX40 agonist ivuxolimab in advanced cancers. Overall study: From 23 to 79 years was the age range, with a mean of roughly 59 years, and roughly 83% were male. Study-level results: There were, on average, more expanded clones in CD8+ T cells than in CD4+.

CDR1 SQVTM and CDR2 ANQGSEA come from the germline V gene. The CDR3 length is 13 residues. This clone was seen once. Its antigen remains unidentified. Libraries were prepared by immunoSEQ multiplex PCR; TCRdb keeps only in-frame clonotypes and omits some of them. This sample has around 100,000 clones, with 85% to 95% found just once. The sample in question was CD4+ or CD8+ T cells sorted from blood, obtained in a trial of the OX40 agonist ivuxolimab. The V and J genes are TRBV29-1 and TRBJ1-1, with a weak D call TRBD1 (5 bases). This TCR was sampled from an adult with an advanced solid tumor such as melanoma, head and neck, liver or kidney cancer. CDR3 bases: TGCAGTGCGGCGGCCGGGACGAACACTGAAGCTTTCTTT. This sequence encodes CSAAAGTNTEAFF.